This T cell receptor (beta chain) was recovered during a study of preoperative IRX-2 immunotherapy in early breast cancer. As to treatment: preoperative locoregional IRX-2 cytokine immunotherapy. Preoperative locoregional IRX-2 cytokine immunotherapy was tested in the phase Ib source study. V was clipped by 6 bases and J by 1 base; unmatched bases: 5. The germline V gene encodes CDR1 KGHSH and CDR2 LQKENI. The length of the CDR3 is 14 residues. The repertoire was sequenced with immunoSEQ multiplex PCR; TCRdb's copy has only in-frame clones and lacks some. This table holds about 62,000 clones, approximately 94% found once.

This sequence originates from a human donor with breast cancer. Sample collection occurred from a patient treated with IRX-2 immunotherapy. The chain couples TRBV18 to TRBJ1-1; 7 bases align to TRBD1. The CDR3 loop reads CASSRNRGNTEAFF. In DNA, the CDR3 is TGTGCCAGCTCGCGAAACAGGGGGAACACTGAAGCTTTCTTT.